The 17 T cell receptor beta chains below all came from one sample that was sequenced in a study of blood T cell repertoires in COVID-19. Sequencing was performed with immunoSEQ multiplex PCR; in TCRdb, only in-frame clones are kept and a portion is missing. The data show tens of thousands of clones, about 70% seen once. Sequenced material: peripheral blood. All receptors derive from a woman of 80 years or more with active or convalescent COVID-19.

The chain's CDR3 is CASSPTEGLNEKLFF. The CDR3 nucleotides are TGTGCCAGTAGTCCGACGGAGGGGCTTAATGAAAAACTGTTTTTT. V and J are TRBV19 and TRBJ1-4; a weak D match, TRBD1 (5 bases). Germline-derived CDR1 and CDR2 are LNHDA and SQIVND (reference sequence). V gave up 5 bases and J gave up 4 bases, with 14 bases separating them. The CDR3 loop spans 15 amino acids. Supplemented by reference TRBV19 and TRBJ1-4, the full variable domain reads DGGITQSPKYLFRKEGQNVTLSCEQNLNHDAMYWYRQDPGQGLRLIYYSQIVNDFQKGDIAEGYSVSREKKESFPLTVTSAQKNPTAFYLCASSPTEGLNEKLFFGSGTQLSVL.

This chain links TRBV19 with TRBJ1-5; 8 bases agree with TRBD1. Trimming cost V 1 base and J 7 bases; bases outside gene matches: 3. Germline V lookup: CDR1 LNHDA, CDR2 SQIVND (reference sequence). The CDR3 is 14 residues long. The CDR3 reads CASSIGRGQQPQHF. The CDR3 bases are TGTGCCAGTAGTATAGGCAGGGGGCAACAGCCCCAGCATTTT. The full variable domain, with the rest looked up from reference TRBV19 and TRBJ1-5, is DGGITQSPKYLFRKEGQNVTLSCEQNLNHDAMYWYRQDPGQGLRLIYYSQIVNDFQKGDIAEGYSVSREKKESFPLTVTSAQKNPTAFYLCASSIGRGQQPQHFGDGTRLSIL.

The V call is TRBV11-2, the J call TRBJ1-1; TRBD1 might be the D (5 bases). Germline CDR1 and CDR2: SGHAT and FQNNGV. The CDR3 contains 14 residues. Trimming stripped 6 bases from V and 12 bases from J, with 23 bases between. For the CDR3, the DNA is TGTGCCAGCAGTTCCTACCGTCGACAGCTTAGAACTTTCTTT. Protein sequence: CASSSYRRQLRTFF.

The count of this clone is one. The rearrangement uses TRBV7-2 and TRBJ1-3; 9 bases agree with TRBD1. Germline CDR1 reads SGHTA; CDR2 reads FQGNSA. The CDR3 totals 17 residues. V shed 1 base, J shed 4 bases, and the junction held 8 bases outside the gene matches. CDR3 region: CASSLDWDRASGNTIYF. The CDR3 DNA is TGTGCCAGCAGCTTAGACTGGGACAGGGCGTCAGGAAACACCATATATTTT.

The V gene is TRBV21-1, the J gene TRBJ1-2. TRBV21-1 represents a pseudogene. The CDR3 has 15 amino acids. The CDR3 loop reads CASSKEEGTSGGYTF. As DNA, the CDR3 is TGTGCCAGCAGCAAAGAGGAGGGGACCTCGGGGGGCTACACCTTC.

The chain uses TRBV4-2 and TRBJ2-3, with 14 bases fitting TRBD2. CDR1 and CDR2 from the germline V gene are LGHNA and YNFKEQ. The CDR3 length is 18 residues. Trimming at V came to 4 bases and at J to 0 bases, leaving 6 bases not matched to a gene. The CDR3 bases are TGTGCCAGCAGCCCCGGGACTAGCGGGGGAACTAGCACAGATACGCAGTATTTT. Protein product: CASSPGTSGGTSTDTQYF.

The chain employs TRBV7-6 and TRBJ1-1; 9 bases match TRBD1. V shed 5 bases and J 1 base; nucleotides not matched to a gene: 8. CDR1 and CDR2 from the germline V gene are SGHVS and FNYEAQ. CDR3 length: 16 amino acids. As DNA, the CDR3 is TGTGCCAGCAGCCAATTGCCGGGACAGGGGAACACTGAAGCTTTCTTT. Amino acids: CASSQLPGQGNTEAFF.

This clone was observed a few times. In nucleotides, the CDR3 is TGTGCCAGCAGTTATGGGACAGGGAACGATGAGCAGTTCTTC. Its protein product is CASSYGTGNDEQFF. The rearrangement uses TRBV6-5 and TRBJ2-1; TRBD1 aligns across 9 bases. The CDR3 is 14 residues long. The V gene's germline CDR1 is MNHEY and CDR2 SVGAGI. J was trimmed by 8 bases and V by 3 bases; bases with no gene match: 5.

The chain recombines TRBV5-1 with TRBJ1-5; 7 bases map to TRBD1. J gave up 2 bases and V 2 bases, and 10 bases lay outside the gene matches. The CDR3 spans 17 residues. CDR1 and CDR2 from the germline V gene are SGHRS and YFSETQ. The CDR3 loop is CASSLEGRQGGNQPQHF. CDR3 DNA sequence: TGCGCCAGCAGCTTAGAAGGTAGACAGGGAGGCAATCAGCCCCAGCATTTT.

The CDR3 nucleotides read TGTGCCAGCAGTCCCATTAGCGGGGGGGCTTCTGAGCAGTACTTC. Protein product: CASSPISGGASEQYF. The gene calls are TRBV27 and TRBJ2-7, with 11 positions matching TRBD2. This CDR3 spans 15 amino acids. The V segment lost 5 bases and the J segment 7 bases; nucleotides outside the gene matches: 10. Germline V CDR1 and CDR2: MNHEY, SMNVEV (reference sequence).

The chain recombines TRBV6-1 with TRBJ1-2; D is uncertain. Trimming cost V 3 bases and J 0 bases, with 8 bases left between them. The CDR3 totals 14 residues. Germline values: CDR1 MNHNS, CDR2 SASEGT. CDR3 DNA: TGTGCCAGCAGTGACCCCGGGACTAACTATGGCTACACCTTC. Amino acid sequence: CASSDPGTNYGYTF.

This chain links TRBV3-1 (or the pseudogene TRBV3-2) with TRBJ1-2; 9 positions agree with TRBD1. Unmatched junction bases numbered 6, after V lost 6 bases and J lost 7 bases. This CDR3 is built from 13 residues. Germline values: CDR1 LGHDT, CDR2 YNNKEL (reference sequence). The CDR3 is CASRPGQGSGYTF. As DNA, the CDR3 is TGTGCCAGCAGGCCGGGACAGGGCTCTGGCTACACCTTC.

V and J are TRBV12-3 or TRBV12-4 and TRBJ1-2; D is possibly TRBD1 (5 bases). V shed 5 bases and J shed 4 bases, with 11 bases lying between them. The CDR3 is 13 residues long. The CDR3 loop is CASSPGTGYGYTF. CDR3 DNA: TGTGCCAGCAGTCCCGGTACAGGCTATGGCTACACCTTC.

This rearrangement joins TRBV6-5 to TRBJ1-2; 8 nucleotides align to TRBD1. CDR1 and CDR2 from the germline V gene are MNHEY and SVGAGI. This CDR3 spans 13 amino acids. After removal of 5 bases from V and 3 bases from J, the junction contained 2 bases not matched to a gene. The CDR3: CASSMTGDYGYTF. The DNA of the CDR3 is TGTGCCAGCAGTATGACAGGGGACTATGGCTACACCTTC.

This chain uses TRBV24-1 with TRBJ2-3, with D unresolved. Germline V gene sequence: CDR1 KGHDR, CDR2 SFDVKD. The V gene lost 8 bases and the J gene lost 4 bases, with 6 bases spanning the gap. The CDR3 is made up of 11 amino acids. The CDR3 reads CATTAADTQYF. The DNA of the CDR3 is TGTGCCACCACCGCGGCAGATACGCAGTATTTT.

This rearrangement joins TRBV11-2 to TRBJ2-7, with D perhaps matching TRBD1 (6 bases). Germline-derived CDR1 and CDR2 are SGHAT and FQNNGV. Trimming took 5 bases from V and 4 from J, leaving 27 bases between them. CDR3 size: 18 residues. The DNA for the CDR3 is TGTGCCAGCAGCCCAACAAACAGGGCGCGCGGATCCCCTTACGAGCAGTACTTC. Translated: CASSPTNRARGSPYEQYF.

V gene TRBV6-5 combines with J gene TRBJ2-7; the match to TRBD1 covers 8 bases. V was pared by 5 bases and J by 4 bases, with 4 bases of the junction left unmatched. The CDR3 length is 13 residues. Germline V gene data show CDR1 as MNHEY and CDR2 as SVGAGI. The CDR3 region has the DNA TGTGCCAGCAGTCCAGGGGGCCGGTACGAGCAGTACTTC. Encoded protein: CASSPGGRYEQYF.